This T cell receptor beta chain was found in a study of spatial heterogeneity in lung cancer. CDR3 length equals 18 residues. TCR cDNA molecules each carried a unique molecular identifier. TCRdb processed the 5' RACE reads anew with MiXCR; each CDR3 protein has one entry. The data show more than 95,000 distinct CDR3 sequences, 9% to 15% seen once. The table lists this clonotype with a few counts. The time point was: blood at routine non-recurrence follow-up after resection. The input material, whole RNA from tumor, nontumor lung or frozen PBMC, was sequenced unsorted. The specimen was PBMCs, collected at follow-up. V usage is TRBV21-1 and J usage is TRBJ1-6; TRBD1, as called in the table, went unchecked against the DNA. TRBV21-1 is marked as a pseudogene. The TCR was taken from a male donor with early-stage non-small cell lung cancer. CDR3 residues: CASSKVSNRSRYNSPLHF. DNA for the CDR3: TGTGCCAGCAGCAAAGTTTCAAACAGGTCGAGGTATAATTCACCCCTCCACTTT.